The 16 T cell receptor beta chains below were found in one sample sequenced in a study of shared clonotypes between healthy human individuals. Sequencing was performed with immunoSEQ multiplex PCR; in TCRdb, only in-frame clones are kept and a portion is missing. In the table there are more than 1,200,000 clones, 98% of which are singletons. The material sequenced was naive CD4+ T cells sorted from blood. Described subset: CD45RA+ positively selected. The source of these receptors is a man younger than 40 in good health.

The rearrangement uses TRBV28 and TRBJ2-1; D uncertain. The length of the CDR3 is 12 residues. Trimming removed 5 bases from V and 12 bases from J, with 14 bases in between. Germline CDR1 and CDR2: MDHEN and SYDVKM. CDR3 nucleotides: TGTGCCAGCAGTCTTAACTTAAGATCGCAGTTCTTC. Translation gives CASSLNLRSQFF.

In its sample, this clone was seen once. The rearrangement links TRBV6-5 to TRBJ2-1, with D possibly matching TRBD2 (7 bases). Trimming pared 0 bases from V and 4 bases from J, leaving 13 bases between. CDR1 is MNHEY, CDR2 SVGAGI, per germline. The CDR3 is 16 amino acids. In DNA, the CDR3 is TGTGCCAGCAGTTACTCGGGGGCGGGAGCTTACAATGAGCAGTTCTTC. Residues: CASSYSGAGAYNEQFF.

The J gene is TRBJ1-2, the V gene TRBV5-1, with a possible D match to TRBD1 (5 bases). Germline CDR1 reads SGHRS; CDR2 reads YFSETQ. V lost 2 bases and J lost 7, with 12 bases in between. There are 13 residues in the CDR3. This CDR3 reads CASSLDTQGGYTF. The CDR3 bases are TGCGCCAGCAGCTTAGACACCCAGGGTGGCTACACCTTC.

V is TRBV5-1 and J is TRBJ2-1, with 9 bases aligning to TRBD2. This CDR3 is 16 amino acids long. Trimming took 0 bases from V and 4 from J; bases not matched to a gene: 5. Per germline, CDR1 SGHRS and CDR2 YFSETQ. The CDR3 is CASSLEMTSGYNEQFF. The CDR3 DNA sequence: TGCGCCAGCAGCTTGGAGATGACTAGCGGATACAATGAGCAGTTCTTC.

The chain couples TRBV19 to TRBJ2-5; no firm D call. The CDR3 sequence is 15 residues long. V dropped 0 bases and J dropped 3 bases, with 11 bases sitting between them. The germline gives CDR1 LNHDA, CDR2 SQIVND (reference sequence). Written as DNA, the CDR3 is TGTGCCAGTAGTATAGATCTAGGTCGTAAAGAGACCCAGTACTTC. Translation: CASSIDLGRKETQYF.

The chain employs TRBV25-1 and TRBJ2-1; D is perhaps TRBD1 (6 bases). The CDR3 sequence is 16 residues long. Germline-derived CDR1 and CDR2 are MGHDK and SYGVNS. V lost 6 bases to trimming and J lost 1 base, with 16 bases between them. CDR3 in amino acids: CASSPKGGVSYNEQFF. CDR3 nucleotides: TGTGCCAGCAGCCCAAAAGGGGGAGTGTCCTACAATGAGCAGTTCTTC.

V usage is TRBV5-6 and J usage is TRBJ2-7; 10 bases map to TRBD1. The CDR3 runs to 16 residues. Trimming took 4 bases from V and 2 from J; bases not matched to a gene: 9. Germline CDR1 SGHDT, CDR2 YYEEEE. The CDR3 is CASSARQGARTYEQYF. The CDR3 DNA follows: TGTGCCAGCAGCGCCCGACAGGGGGCGAGGACCTACGAGCAGTACTTC.

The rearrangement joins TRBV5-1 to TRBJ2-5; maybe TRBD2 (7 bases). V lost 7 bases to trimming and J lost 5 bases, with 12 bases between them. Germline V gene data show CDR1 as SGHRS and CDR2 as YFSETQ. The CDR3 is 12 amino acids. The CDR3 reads CASGGGEETQYF. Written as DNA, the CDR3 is TGCGCCAGCGGGGGGGGCGAGGAGACCCAGTACTTC.

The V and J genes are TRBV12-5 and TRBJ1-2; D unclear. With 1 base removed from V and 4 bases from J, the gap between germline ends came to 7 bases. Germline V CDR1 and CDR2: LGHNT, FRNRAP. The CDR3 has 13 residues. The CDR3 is CASGLGGGYGYTF. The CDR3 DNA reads TGTGCTAGTGGTTTGGGCGGTGGCTATGGCTACACCTTC.

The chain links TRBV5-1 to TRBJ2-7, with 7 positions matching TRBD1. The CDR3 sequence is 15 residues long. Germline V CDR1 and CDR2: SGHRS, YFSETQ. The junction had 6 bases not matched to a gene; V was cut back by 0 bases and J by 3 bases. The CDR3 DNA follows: TGCGCCAGCAGCTTGGCGGCAGGGGGTCACTACGAGCAGTACTTC. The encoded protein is CASSLAAGGHYEQYF.

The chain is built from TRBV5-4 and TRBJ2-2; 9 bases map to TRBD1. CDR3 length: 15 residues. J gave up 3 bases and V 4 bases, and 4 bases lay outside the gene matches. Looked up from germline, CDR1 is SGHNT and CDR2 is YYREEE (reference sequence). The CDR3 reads CASSPRQGDTGELFF. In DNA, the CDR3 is TGTGCCAGCAGCCCTCGACAGGGGGACACCGGGGAGCTGTTTTTT.

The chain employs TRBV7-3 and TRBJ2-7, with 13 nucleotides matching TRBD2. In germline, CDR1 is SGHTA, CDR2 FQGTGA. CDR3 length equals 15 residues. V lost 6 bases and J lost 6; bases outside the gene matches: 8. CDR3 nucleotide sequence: TGTGCCAGCAGGATCCCGGGACTAGCGGGAAGCGAGCAGTACTTC. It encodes CASRIPGLAGSEQYF.

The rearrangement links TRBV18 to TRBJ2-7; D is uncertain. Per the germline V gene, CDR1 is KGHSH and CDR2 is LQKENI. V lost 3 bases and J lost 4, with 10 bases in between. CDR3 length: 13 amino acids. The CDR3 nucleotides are TGTGCCAGCTCACCGAAGTTTTCGTACGAGCAGTACTTC. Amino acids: CASSPKFSYEQYF.

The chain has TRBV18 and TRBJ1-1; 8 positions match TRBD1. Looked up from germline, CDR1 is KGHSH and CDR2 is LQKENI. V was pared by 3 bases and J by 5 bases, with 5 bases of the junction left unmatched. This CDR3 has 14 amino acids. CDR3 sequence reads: CASSPGRGLTEAFF. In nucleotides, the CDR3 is TGTGCCAGCTCACCCGGCAGGGGGCTAACTGAAGCTTTCTTT. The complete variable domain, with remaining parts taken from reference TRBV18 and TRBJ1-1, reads NAGVMQNPRHLVRRRGQEARLRCSPMKGHSHVYWYRQLPEEGLKFMVYLQKENIIDESGMPKERFSAEFPKEGPSILRIQQVVRGDSAAYFCASSPGRGLTEAFFGQGTRLTVV.

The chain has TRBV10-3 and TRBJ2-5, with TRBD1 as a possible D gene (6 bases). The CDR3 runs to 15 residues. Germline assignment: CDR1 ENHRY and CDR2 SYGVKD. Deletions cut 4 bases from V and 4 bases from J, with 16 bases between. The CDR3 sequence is CAISGAGEVSETQYF. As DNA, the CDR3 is TGTGCCATCAGTGGGGCAGGGGAAGTATCAGAGACCCAGTACTTC.

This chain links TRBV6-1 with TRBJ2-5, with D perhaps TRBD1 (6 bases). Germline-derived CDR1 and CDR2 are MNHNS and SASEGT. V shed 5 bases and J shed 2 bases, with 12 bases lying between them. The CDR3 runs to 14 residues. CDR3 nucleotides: TGTGCCAGCAGTTGGACAGCGCGGCAAGAGACCCAGTACTTC. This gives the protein CASSWTARQETQYF.